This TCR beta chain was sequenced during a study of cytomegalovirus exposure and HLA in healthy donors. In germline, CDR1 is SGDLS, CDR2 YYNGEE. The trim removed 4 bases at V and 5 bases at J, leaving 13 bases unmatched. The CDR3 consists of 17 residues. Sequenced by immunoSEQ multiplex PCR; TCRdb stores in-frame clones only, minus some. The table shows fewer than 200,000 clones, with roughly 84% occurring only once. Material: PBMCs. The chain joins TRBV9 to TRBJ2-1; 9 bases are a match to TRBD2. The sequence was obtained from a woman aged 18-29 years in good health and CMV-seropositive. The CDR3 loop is CASSPRAQAGGHNEQFF. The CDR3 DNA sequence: TGTGCCAGCAGCCCGCGGGCCCAAGCGGGGGGCCACAATGAGCAGTTCTTC.